Listed below are T cell receptor beta chains from one sample, sequenced in a study of T-cell memory formation after mild COVID-19. TCRdb analysed the 5' RACE reads with MiXCR anew, one entry per CDR3 protein. The sample has a few hundred thousand distinct CDR3 sequences; approximately 16% are singletons. The sample was PBMCs or a T cell subset sorted from them (not recorded which). The receptors stem from a man between 18 and 29 years old who had mild COVID-19 (a few samples of this study predate the infection). Cell type and time point are not known. Each CDR3 is given with its conserved first and last residue. Each record gives: clone size, D gene, J gene, V gene, CDR3 DNA, CDR3 protein. The D gene is left open where the match is weak. Part of the rows lack a size; the others show once, few, many or a class for expanded clones.

clone size: .
D gene: TRBD1
J gene: TRBJ1-2
V gene: TRBV6-6
CDR3 DNA: TGTGCCAGCAGTCGACCGGGACAGGGTTTTGGCTACACCTTC
CDR3 protein: CASSRPGQGFGYTF

clone size: .
D gene: TRBD2
J gene: TRBJ2-2
V gene: TRBV5-6
CDR3 DNA: TGTGCCAGCAGCTCCGGGACTAGGGTCACCGGGGAGCTGTTTTTT
CDR3 protein: CASSSGTRVTGELFF

clone size: .
D gene: .
J gene: TRBJ1-6
V gene: TRBV4-2
CDR3 DNA: TGTGCCAGCAGCCAGAACAGCGTTCTAGATTCACCCCTCCACTTT
CDR3 protein: CASSQNSVLDSPLHF

clone size: .
D gene: .
J gene: TRBJ1-1
V gene: TRBV6-2/TRBV6-3
CDR3 DNA: TGTGCCAGCAGTCATATGAACACTGAAGCTTTCTTT
CDR3 protein: CASSHMNTEAFF

clone size: .
D gene: .
J gene: TRBJ2-5
V gene: TRBV5-1
CDR3 DNA: TGCGCCAGCAGCCTGGTATCGGGAAGGGAGACCCAGTACTTC
CDR3 protein: CASSLVSGRETQYF

clone size: many
D gene: TRBD2
J gene: TRBJ2-5
V gene: TRBV5-1
CDR3 DNA: TGCGCCAGCAGCCGAATCTCTAGCGGGATGGAAGAGACCCAGTACTTC
CDR3 protein: CASSRISSGMEETQYF

clone size: .
D gene: .
J gene: TRBJ1-3
V gene: TRBV4-3
CDR3 DNA: TGCGCCAGCAGCCAAGATCTGGCCGGGGCCAGCTCTGGAAACACCATATATTTT
CDR3 protein: CASSQDLAGASSGNTIYF

clone size: many
D gene: TRBD2
J gene: TRBJ2-3
V gene: TRBV5-6
CDR3 DNA: TGTGCCAGCAGCTCGTCGACTAGCGGAATGGCAGATACGCAGTATTTT
CDR3 protein: CASSSSTSGMADTQYF

clone size: few
D gene: TRBD1
J gene: TRBJ2-3
V gene: TRBV20-1
CDR3 DNA: TGCAGTGCGACTCCGGGACAGGGAATTTCTAGCACAGATACGCAGTATTTT
CDR3 protein: CSATPGQGISSTDTQYF

clone size: .
D gene: TRBD2
J gene: TRBJ2-7
V gene: TRBV6-2/TRBV6-3
CDR3 DNA: TGTGCCAGCAGAAGATTGACTAGCGATTCCTACGAGCAGTACTTC
CDR3 protein: CASRRLTSDSYEQYF

clone size: few
D gene: .
J gene: TRBJ1-4
V gene: TRBV7-9
CDR3 DNA: TGTGCCAGCAGCCTTAATGATGTGGAGTCTAATGAAAAACTGTTTTTT
CDR3 protein: CASSLNDVESNEKLFF

clone size: few
D gene: TRBD2
J gene: TRBJ2-1
V gene: TRBV7-3
CDR3 DNA: TGTGCCAGCAGCTTAATCGGGGGGTCGCACAATGAGCAGTTCTTC
CDR3 protein: CASSLIGGSHNEQFF

clone size: .
D gene: .
J gene: TRBJ1-2
V gene: TRBV6-2/TRBV6-3
CDR3 DNA: TGTGCCAGCAGTTACGGCAGGCGCTATGGCTACACCTTC
CDR3 protein: CASSYGRRYGYTF

clone size: .
D gene: .
J gene: TRBJ2-5
V gene: TRBV4-2
CDR3 DNA: TGTGCCAGCAGCCAAGATCCGGTTTACATAGAGACCCAGTACTTC
CDR3 protein: CASSQDPVYIETQYF

clone size: few
D gene: .
J gene: TRBJ1-5
V gene: TRBV6-6
CDR3 DNA: TGTGCCAGCAGTTACAAGAATGGGCGGGGGAGCAATCAGCCCCAGCATTTT
CDR3 protein: CASSYKNGRGSNQPQHF

clone size: few
D gene: .
J gene: TRBJ1-1
V gene: TRBV12-3/TRBV12-4
CDR3 DNA: TGTGCCAGCAGACATACGAACACTGAAGCTTTCTTT
CDR3 protein: CASRHTNTEAFF

clone size: .
D gene: TRBD2
J gene: TRBJ2-5
V gene: TRBV5-4
CDR3 DNA: TGTGCCAGCAGCTTGGATCCCGGGACTAGGAAAGAGACCCAGTACTTC
CDR3 protein: CASSLDPGTRKETQYF

clone size: .
D gene: .
J gene: TRBJ2-3
V gene: TRBV7-2
CDR3 DNA: TGTGCCAGCAGCTTCAGCGGAACGGTCACAGATACGCAGTATTTT
CDR3 protein: CASSFSGTVTDTQYF